The sequence of this TCR beta chain was determined in a study of T-cell memory formation after mild COVID-19. On the study more broadly: Clustering of TCRs was largely donor specific. Study-wide results and caveats: Researchers report contracting CD4+ clones mostly in CM and EM, with CD8+ clones in EMRA.

As regards this clonotype: The target antigen is unknown.

Per germline, CDR1 SGHRS and CDR2 YFSETQ. V lost 0 bases to trimming and J lost 0 bases; unmatched junction nucleotides: 3. The CDR3 has 17 residues. Constant-segment primers and 5'RACE yielded cDNA libraries for TCR alpha and TCR beta, each carrying sample barcodes and UMIs. TCRdb fed the 5' RACE reads into MiXCR, producing one record per CDR3 protein. The top ten clones hold 2% to 2.5% of a sample with about 140,000 distinct CDR3 sequences, roughly 6.3% of them seen once. This clonotype originated in an adult woman who had mild COVID-19 (a few samples of this study predate the infection). Cell type and time point are not known. The chain combines TRBV5-1 with TRBJ2-3, with 11 positions matching TRBD2. Sample: PBMCs or a T cell subset sorted from them (not recorded which). The CDR3 is CASSLARTSGSTDTQYF. The CDR3 DNA sequence: TGCGCCAGCAGCTTGGCAAGGACTAGCGGGAGCACAGATACGCAGTATTTT. Drawing the rest from reference TRBV5-1 and TRBJ2-3, the complete variable domain is KAGVTQTPRYLIKTRGQQVTLSCSPISGHRSVSWYQQTPGQGLQFLFEYFSETQRNKGNFPGRFSGRQFSNSRSEMNVSTLELGDSALYLCASSLARTSGSTDTQYFGPGTRLTVL.